The entry that follows covers one T cell receptor beta chain sequence. The target of this receptor is not known. No much larger clone is present one base from it, and per-base qualities are unavailable. Whole blood was collected in K2EDTA tubes by collaborating institutions according to the institutions' own protocols. For TCRbeta analysis, collaborator samples were shipped as frozen whole blood, as isolated PBMCs, or as DNA extracted from either sample type. These data are taken from a study of blood T cell repertoires in COVID-19 (dated by TCRdb to the early 2020s). Context from the whole study: Samples covering the acute and convalescent phases of COVID-19 were provided by collaborators in the United States, Italy and Spain. The material from the prospective study consisted of cDNA or gDNA derived from T cells, B-cell-depleted T cells, or PBMCs. Subjects who had been exposed to COVID-19, were actively infected with it, or had recovered from it provided the deeply sampled blood TCRbeta repertoires that made up the dataset. The repertoires were made available in a free public database intended to serve as a resource for research on the immune response to SARS-CoV-2. Samples were obtained from the ongoing ImmuneRACE study (first 160 participants) and from 950 to 1,500 subjects provided by 6 global collaborators. Nearly every sample came with metadata listing a de-identified subject ID, COVID-19 status, age in years and sex. HLA class I and class II types, where available, came from metadata supplied by the sample provider rather than from assay-based typing.

Paper-wide results and their limitations: The amount of clinical and demographic metadata varied by source and participant and was provided uncurated.

TCRbeta CDR3 regions were amplified from genomic DNA by means of the immunoSEQ Assay, a bias-controlled multiplex PCR. From the authors' description of their analysis: Within the assay, amplification of reference gene primers was used to estimate how many nucleated cells each sample contained. To quantify the absolute abundance of each unique TCRbeta CDR3 rearrangement, sequence reads were collapsed and filtered. For each sample, productive Simpson clonality was calculated as the square root of Simpson's diversity index across productive rearrangements. TCRdb mirrors the immuneACCESS table, restricted to in-frame sequences. Some clones are absent from its copies; in checked studies, under half trace to an unresolved V gene, and the reason for the others is unknown. Clone size and the V and J calls come from that table; the DNA yielded D and trimming. The table for this sample lists 120,000 to 150,000 clones; roughly 79% of them were counted only once. The ten largest clones take up approximately 8.4% of the sample.

CDR1 and CDR2 are read off the germline V gene as KGHDR and SFDVKD. Inclusive of the bounding cysteine and phenylalanine, the CDR3 is 17 residues long. CDR3 DNA only is kept here, 51 bases in frame from base 1. The germline ends are 20 bases apart after V is trimmed by 4 bases and J by 8 bases. The TCR comes from a human donor with acute or convalescent COVID-19. The donor label of this sample is uncertain. What was sequenced was peripheral blood. The chain is encoded by TRBV24-1 joined to TRBJ1-6, with the D segment identity uncertain. In nucleotide form, the sequence is TGTGCCACCAGTGACCCGACACTTAAAAATGAGTATTCACCCCTCCACTTT. This sequence encodes CATSDPTLKNEYSPLHF.